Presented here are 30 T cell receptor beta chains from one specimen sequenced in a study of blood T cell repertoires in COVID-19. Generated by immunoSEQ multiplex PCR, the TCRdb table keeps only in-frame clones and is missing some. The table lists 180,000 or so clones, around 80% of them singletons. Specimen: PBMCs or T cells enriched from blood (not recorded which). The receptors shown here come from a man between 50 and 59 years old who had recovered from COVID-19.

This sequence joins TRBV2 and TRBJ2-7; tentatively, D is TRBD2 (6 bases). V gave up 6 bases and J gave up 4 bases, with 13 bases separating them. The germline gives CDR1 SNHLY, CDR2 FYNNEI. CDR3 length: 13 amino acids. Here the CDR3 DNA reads TGTGCCAGCAGGGGGGGTAGCCGTTACGAGCAGTACTTC. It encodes CASRGGSRYEQYF.

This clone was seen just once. CDR3 protein: CASRYQVNQPQHF. DNA of the CDR3: TGTGCCAGCAGATATCAGGTCAATCAGCCCCAGCATTTT. The chain recombines TRBV6-5 with TRBJ1-5; D gene uncertain. V was trimmed by 6 bases and J by 3 bases, leaving 9 bases between them. CDR1 is MNHEY, CDR2 SVGAGI, per germline. This CDR3 spans 13 amino acids.

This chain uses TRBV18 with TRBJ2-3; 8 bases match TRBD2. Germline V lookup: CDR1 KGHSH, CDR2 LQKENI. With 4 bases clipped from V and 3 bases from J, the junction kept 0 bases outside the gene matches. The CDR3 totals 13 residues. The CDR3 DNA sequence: TGTGCCAGCTCACGCGGGGGGACAGATACGCAGTATTTT. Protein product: CASSRGGTDTQYF. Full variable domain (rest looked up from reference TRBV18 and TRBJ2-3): NAGVMQNPRHLVRRRGQEARLRCSPMKGHSHVYWYRQLPEEGLKFMVYLQKENIIDESGMPKERFSAEFPKEGPSILRIQQVVRGDSAAYFCASSRGGTDTQYFGPGTRLTVL.

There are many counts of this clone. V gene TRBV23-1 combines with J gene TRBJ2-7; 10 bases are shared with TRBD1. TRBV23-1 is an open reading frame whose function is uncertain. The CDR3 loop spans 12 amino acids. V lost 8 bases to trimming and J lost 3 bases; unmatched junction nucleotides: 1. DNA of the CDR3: TGCGCCAGCCGGACAGGGGGCTACGAGCAGTACTTC. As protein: CASRTGGYEQYF.

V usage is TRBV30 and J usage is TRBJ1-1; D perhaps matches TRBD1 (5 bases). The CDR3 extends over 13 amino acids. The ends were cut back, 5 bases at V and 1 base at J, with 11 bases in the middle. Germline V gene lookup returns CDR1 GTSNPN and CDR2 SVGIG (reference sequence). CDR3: CAWGTRPNTEAFF. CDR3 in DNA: TGTGCCTGGGGGACTAGGCCGAACACTGAAGCTTTCTTT.

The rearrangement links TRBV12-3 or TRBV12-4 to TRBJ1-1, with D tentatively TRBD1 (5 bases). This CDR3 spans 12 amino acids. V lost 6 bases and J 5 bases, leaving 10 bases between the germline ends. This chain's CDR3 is CASSRTGTEAFF. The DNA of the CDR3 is TGTGCCAGCAGCCGTACAGGAACTGAAGCTTTCTTT.

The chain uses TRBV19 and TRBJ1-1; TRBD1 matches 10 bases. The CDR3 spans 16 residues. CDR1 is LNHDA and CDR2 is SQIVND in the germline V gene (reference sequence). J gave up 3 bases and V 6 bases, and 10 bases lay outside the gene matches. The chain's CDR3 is CASRIGQGGSDTEAFF. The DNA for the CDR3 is TGTGCCAGTAGAATCGGACAGGGGGGGTCGGACACTGAAGCTTTCTTT.

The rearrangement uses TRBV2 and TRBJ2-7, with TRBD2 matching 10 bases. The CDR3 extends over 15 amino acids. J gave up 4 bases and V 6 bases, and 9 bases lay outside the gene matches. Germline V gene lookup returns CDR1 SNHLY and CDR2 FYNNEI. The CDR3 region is CASRGSGGARYEQYF. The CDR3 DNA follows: TGTGCCAGCAGGGGCAGCGGGGGGGCCAGATACGAGCAGTACTTC.

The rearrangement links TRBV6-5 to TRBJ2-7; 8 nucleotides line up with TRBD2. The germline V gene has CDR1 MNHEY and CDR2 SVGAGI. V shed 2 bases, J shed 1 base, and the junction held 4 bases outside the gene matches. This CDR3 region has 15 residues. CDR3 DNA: TGTGCCAGCAGTTACGAGGCGGGGGGTTCCTACGAGCAGTACTTC. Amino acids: CASSYEAGGSYEQYF.

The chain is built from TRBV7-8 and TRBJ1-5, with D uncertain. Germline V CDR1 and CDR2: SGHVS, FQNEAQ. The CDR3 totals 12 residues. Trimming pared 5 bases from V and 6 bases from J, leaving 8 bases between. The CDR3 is CASSPLGQPQHF. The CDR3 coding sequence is TGTGCCAGCAGCCCTCTCGGTCAGCCCCAGCATTTT.

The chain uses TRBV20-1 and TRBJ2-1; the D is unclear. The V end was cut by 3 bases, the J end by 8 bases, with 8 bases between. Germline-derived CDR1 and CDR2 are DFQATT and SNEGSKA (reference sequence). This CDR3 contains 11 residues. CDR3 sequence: CSASRAHEQFF. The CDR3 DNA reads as TGCAGTGCTAGTCGAGCCCATGAGCAGTTCTTC.

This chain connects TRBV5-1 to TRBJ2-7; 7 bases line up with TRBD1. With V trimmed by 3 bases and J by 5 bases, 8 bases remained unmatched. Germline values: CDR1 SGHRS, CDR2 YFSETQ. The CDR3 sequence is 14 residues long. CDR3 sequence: CASSYDRAGDEQYF. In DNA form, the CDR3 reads TGCGCCAGCAGCTACGACAGGGCCGGGGACGAGCAGTACTTC.

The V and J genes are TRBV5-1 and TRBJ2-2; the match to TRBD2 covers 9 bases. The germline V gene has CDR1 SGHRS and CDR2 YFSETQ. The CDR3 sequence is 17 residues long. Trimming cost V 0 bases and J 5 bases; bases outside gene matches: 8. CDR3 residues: CASSLGGGAERTGELFF. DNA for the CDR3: TGCGCCAGCAGCTTGGGCGGGGGGGCCGAAAGAACCGGGGAGCTGTTTTTT.

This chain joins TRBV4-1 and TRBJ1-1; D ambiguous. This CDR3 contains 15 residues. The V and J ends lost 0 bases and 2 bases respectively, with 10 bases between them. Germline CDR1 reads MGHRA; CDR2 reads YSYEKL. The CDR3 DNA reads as TGCGCCAGCAGCCAAGAGATCCAGATTAACACTGAAGCTTTCTTT. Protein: CASSQEIQINTEAFF.

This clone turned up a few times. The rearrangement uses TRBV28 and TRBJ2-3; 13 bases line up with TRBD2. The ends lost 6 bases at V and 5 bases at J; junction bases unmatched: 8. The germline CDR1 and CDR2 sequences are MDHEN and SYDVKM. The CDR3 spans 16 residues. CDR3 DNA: TGTGCCAGCAGCACCCGACTAGCGGGGGGCCAAGATACGCAGTATTTT. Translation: CASSTRLAGGQDTQYF.

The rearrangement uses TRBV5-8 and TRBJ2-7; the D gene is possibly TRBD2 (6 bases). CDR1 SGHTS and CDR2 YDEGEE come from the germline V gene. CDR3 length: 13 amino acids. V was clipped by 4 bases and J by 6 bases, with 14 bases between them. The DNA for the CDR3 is TGTGCCAGCAGCAATTGGAGGGCCGGCGAGCAGTACTTC. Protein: CASSNWRAGEQYF.

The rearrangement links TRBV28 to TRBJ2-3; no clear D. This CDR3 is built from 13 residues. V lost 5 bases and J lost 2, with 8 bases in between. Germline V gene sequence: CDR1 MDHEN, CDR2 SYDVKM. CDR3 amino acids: CASSGPPTDTQYF. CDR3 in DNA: TGTGCCAGCAGTGGGCCGCCCACAGATACGCAGTATTTT.

The CDR3 coding sequence is TGTGCCAGCTCACCAAGAACAACCACAGATACGCAGTATTTT. It translates to CASSPRTTTDTQYF. This chain connects TRBV18 to TRBJ2-3; D is undetermined. The ends were cut back, 2 bases at V and 2 bases at J, with 8 bases in the middle. The germline gives CDR1 KGHSH, CDR2 LQKENI. This CDR3 comprises 14 residues.

CDR3 DNA sequence: TGTGCCAGCAGTGACAGAGATAGCAATCAGCCCCAGCATTTT. Its translation is CASSDRDSNQPQHF. This chain connects TRBV27 to TRBJ1-5; D is possibly TRBD1 (5 bases). The V gene's germline CDR1 is MNHEY and CDR2 SMNVEV (reference sequence). This CDR3 is 14 amino acids long. Between the trimmed V and J ends, which lost 5 bases and 0 bases, there was a span of 8 bases.

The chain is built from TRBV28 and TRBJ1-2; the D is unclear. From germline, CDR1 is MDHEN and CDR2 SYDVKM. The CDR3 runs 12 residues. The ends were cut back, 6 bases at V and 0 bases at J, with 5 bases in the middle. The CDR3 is CASSVTNYGYTF. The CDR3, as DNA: TGTGCCAGCAGCGTAACTAACTATGGCTACACCTTC.

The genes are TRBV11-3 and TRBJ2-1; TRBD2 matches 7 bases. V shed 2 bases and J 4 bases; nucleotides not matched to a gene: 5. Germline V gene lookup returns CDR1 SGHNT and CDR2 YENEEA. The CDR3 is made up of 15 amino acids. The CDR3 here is CASSLTAGRYNEQFF. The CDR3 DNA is TGTGCCAGCAGCTTAACAGCGGGGAGGTACAATGAGCAGTTCTTC.

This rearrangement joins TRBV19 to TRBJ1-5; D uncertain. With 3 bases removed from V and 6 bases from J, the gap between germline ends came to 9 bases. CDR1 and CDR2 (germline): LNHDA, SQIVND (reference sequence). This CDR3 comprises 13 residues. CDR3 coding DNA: TGTGCCAGTAGTATTAACCGAGGTCAGCCCCAGCATTTT. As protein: CASSINRGQPQHF.

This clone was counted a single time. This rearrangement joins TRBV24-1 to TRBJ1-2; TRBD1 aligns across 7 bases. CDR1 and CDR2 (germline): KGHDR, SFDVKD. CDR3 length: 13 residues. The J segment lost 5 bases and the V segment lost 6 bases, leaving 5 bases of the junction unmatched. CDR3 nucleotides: TGTGCCACCAGTACAGGGGTGCAGTATGGCTACACCTTC. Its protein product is CATSTGVQYGYTF.

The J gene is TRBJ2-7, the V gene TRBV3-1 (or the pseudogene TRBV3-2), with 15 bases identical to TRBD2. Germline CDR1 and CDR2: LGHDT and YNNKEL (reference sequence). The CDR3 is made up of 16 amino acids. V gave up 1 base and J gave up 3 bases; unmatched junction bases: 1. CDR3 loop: CASSQGTSGGVYEQYF. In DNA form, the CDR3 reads TGTGCCAGCAGCCAAGGGACTAGCGGGGGGGTCTACGAGCAGTACTTC.

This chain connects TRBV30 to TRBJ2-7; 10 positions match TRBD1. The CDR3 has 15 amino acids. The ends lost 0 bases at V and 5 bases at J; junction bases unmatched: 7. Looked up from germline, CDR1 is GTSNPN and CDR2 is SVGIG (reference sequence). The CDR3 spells CAWSVPGQGKDEQYF. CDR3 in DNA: TGTGCCTGGAGTGTCCCGGGACAGGGGAAGGACGAGCAGTACTTC.

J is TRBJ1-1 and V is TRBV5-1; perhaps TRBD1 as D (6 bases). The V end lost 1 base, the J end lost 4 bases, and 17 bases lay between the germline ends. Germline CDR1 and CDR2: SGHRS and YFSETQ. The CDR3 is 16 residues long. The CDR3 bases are TGCGCCAGCAGCTTGTCGCCATACAGGGAAGGCACTGAAGCTTTCTTT. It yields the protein CASSLSPYREGTEAFF.

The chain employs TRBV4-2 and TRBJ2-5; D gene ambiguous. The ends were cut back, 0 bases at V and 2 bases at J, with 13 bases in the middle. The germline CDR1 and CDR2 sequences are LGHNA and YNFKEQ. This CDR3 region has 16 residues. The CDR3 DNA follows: TGTGCCAGCAGCCAAGATTTTCGAGCGTTACAAGAGACCCAGTACTTC. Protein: CASSQDFRALQETQYF.

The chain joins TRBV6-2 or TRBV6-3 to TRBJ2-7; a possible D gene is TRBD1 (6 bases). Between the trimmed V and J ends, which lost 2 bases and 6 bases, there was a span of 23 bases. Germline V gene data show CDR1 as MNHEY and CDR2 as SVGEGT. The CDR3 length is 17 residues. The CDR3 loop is CASSYAKKGVTPSEQYF. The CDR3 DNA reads TGTGCCAGCAGTTACGCTAAGAAGGGGGTAACCCCATCCGAGCAGTACTTC.

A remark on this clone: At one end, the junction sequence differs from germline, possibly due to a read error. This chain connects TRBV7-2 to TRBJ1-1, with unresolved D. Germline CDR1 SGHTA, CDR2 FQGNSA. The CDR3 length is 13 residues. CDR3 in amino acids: CASRLGVNTEAFF. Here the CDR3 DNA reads TGTGCCAGCAGGTTAGGAGTTAACACTGAAGCTTTCTTT.

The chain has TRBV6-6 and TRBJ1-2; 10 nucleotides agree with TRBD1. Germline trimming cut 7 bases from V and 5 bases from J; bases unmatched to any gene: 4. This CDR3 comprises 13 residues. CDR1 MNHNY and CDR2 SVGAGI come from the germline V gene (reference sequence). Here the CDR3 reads CASKTGQGYGYTF. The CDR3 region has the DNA TGTGCCAGCAAAACGGGACAGGGGTATGGCTACACCTTC.